The clone carrying this T cell receptor (beta chain) has a count of ten or more. What it recognizes is unknown. The source of the sample is a study of post-analysis software for immune sequencing data. Study results and limitations: When patients were compared with controls, about five TRBV segments were more frequent, TRBV5-6, TRBV5-1 and TRBV20-1 among them.

CDR3 size: 14 residues. The J segment lost 0 bases and the V segment lost 3 bases, leaving 2 bases of the junction unmatched. Germline V gives CDR1 LNHNV, CDR2 YYDKDF (reference sequence). Prepared TCR beta cDNA libraries contained unique molecular identifiers. MiXCR, run by TCRdb on the PCR reads, gives a single entry per CDR3 protein. The sample lists about 180,000 distinct CDR3 sequences, 30% seen once, with approximately 1.6% in the top ten. This chain uses TRBV15 with TRBJ2-7; the match to TRBD2 covers 7 bases. The sample was blood. The sequence was collected from a girl between 10 and 17 years old with multiple sclerosis. Here the CDR3 DNA reads TGTGCCACCAGCAGCGCGGGGGACTCCTACGAGCAGTACTTC. This sequence encodes CATSSAGDSYEQYF.